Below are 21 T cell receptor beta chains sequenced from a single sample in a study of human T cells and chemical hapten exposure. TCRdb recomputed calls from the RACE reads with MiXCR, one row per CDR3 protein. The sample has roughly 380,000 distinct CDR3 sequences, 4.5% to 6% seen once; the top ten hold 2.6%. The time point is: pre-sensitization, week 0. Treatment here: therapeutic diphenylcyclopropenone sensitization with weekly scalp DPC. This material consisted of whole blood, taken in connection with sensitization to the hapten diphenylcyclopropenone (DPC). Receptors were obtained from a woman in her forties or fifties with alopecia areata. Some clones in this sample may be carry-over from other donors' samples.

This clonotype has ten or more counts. The CDR3 DNA reads as TGCAGCGTTGAAGCCCTGGGCGAGCAGTACTTC. Translated: CSVEALGEQYF. The chain joins TRBV29-1 to TRBJ2-7; the D is unclear. V lost 1 base and J 6 bases, leaving 7 bases between the germline ends. The CDR3 has 11 amino acids. Germline CDR1 is SQVTM and CDR2 is ANQGSEA.

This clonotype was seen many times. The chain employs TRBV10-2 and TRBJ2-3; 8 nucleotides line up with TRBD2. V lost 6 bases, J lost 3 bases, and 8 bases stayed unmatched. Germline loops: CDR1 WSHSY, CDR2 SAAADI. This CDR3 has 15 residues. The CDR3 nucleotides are TGCGCCAGCAGCCCATCTAGCGGGCAGACAGATACGCAGTATTTT. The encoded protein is CASSPSSGQTDTQYF.

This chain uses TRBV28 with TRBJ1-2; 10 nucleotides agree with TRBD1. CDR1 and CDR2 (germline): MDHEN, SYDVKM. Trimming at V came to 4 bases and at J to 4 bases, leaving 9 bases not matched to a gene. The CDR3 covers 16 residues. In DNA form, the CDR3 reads TGTGCCAGCAGTTCCCCGGGACAGGGGAGAACCTATGGCTACACCTTC. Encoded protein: CASSSPGQGRTYGYTF.

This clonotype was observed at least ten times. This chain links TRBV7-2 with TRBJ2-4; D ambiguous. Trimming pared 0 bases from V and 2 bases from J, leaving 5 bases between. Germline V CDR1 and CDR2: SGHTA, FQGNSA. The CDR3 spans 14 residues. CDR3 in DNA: TGTGCCAGCAGCTTAGCGTCATCCAAAAACATTCAGTACTTC. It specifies CASSLASSKNIQYF.

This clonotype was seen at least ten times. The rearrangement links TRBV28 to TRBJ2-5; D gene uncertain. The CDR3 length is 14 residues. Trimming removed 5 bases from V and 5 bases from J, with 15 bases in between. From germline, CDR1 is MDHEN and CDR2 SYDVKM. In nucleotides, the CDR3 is TGTGCCAGCAGTCCCCGAGGCCGGATGGAGACCCAGTACTTC. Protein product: CASSPRGRMETQYF.

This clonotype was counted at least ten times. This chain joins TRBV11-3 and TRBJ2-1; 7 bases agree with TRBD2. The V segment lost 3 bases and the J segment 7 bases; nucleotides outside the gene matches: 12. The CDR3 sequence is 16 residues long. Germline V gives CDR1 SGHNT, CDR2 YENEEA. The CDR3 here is CASSFSAGARANEQFF. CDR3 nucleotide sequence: TGTGCCAGCAGCTTCTCGGCGGGAGCGAGGGCTAATGAGCAGTTCTTC.

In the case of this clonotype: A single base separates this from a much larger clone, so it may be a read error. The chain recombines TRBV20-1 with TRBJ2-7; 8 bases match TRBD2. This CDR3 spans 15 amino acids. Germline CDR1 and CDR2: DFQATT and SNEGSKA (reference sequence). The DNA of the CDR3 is TGCAGTGCCCCTTTAGAGCGGGGGAGCTCCTACGAGCAGCACTTC. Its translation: CSAPLERGSSYEQHF.

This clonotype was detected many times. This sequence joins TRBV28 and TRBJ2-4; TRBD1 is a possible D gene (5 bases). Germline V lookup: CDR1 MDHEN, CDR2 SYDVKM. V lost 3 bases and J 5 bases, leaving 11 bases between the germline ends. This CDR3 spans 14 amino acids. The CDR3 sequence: CASSFGQGQNIQYF. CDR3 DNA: TGTGCCAGCAGTTTTGGCCAGGGCCAAAACATTCAGTACTTC.

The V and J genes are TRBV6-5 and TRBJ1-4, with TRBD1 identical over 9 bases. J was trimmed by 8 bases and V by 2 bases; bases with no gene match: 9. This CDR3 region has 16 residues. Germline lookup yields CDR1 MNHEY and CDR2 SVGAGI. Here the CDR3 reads CASSYQLDRGGEKLFF. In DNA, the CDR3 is TGTGCCAGCAGTTACCAATTGGACAGGGGAGGAGAAAAACTGTTTTTT.

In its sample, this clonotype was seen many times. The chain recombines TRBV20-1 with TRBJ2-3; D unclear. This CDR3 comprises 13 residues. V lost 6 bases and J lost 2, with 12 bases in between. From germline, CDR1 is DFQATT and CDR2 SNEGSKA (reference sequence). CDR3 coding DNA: TGCAGTGCCAAGGGCCCCTTCACAGATACGCAGTATTTT. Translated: CSAKGPFTDTQYF.

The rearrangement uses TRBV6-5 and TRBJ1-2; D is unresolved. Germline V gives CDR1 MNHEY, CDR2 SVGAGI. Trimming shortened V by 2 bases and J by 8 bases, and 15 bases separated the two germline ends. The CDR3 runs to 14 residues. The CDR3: CASSYGQNFNGYTF. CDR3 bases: TGTGCCAGCAGTTACGGGCAGAACTTTAACGGCTACACCTTC.

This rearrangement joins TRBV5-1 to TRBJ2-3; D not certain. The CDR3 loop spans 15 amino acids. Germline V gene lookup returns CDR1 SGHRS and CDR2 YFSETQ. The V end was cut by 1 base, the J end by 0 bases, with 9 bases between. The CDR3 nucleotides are TGCGCCAGCAGCTTGCCCCTAATTAGCACAGATACGCAGTATTTT. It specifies CASSLPLISTDTQYF.

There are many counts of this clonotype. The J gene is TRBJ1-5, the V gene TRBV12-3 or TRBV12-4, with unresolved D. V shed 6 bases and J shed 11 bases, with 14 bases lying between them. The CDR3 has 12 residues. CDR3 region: CASSLGSWTQHF. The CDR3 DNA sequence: TGTGCCAGCAGCCTGGGGTCCTGGACCCAGCATTTT.

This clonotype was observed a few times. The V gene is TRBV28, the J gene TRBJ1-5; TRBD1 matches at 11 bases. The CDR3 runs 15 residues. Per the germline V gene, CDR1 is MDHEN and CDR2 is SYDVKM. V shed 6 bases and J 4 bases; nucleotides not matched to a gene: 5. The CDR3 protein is CASRADRGLNQPQHF. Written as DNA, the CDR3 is TGTGCCAGCAGGGCGGACAGGGGGCTTAATCAGCCCCAGCATTTT. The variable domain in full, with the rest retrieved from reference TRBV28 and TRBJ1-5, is DVKVTQSSRYLVKRTGEKVFLECVQDMDHENMFWYRQDPGLGLRLIYFSYDVKMKEKGDIPEGYSVSREKKERFSLILESASTNQTSMYLCASRADRGLNQPQHFGDGTRLSIL.

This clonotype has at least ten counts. The CDR3 loop is CASSPSGANVLTF. The CDR3 region has the DNA TGTGCCAGCAGCCCCTCTGGGGCCAACGTCCTGACTTTC. The chain has TRBV7-9 and TRBJ2-6; D gene ambiguous. CDR1 is SEHNR, CDR2 FQNEAQ, per germline (reference sequence). V shed 5 bases and J shed 0 bases, with 2 bases lying between them. The CDR3 is 13 amino acids. Combining the CDR3 with reference TRBV7-9 and TRBJ2-6 gives the whole variable domain DTGVSQNPRHKITKRGQNVTFRCDPISEHNRLYWYRQTLGQGPEFLTYFQNEAQLEKSRLLSDRFSAERPKGSFSTLEIQRTEQGDSAMYLCASSPSGANVLTFGAGSRLTVL.

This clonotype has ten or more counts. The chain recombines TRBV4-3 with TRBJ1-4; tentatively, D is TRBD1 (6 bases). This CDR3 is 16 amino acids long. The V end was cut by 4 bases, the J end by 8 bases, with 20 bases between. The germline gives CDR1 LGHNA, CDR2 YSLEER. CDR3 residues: CASSPSLGTGWEKLFF. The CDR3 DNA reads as TGCGCCAGCAGCCCGTCCCTGGGAACAGGGTGGGAAAAACTGTTTTTT.

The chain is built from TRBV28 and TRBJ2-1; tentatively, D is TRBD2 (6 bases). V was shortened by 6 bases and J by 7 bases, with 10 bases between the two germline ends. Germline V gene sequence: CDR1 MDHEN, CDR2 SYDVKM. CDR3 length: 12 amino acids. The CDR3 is CASRLTRNEQFF. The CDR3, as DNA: TGTGCCAGCAGGCTGACTAGAAATGAGCAGTTCTTC.

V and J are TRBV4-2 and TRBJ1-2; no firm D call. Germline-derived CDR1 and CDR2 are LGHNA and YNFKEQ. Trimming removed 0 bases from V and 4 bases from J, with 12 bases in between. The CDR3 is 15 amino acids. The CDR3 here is CASSQDRVEIYGYTF. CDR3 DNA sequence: TGTGCCAGCAGCCAAGATAGGGTAGAGATCTATGGCTACACCTTC.

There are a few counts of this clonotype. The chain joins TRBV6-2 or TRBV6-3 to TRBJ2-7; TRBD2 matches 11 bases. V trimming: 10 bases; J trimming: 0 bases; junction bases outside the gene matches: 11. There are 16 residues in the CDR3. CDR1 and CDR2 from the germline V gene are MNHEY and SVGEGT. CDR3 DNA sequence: TGTGCCATCCGCCCGTCGACTAGCGGGAACTCCTACGAGCAGTACTTC. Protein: CAIRPSTSGNSYEQYF.

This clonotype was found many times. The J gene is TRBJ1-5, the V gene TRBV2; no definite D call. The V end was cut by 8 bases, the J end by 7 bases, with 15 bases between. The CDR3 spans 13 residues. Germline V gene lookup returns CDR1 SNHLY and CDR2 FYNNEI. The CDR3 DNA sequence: TGTGCCAGCGGGGTCGGGGAACGGCAGCCCCAGCATTTT. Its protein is CASGVGERQPQHF.

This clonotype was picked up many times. The DNA for the CDR3 is TGCAGCGCCTCAAAGGGGCAGGCTACCTACGAGCAGTACTTC. As protein: CSASKGQATYEQYF. The gene calls are TRBV29-1 and TRBJ2-7; tentative D call: TRBD1 (5 bases). The CDR3 loop spans 14 amino acids. Looked up from germline, CDR1 is SQVTM and CDR2 is ANQGSEA. The germline V and J ends were trimmed by 7 bases and 2 bases, with 18 bases remaining between them.